The 20 T cell receptor beta chains presented below share a single source sample, sequenced in a study of T-cell reconstitution after alpha-beta-depleted transplantation in children. TCRbeta library construction was performed incorporating unique molecular identifiers. TCRdb reprocessed the PCR reads via MiXCR and lists one record per CDR3 protein. In the table there are about 22,000 distinct CDR3 sequences, about a tenth of which are singletons. Specimen: PBMCs from the stem cell graft donor, collected from the stem cell graft. The receptors were gathered from a human donor who donated a stem cell graft to a child with chronic granulomatous disease.

This clonotype was observed many times. The chain has TRBV3-1 and TRBJ2-3, with D uncertain. Trimming left V 0 bases short and J 2 bases short, with 6 bases between. Germline CDR1 reads LGHDT; CDR2 reads YNNKEL (reference sequence). The CDR3 runs to 14 residues. CDR3 DNA sequence: TGTGCCAGCAGCCAAGACCCCCACACAGATACGCAGTATTTT. It is translated as CASSQDPHTDTQYF.

This clonotype came up a few times. The genes are TRBV3-1 and TRBJ2-1; 7 bases are shared with TRBD1. The CDR3 length is 12 residues. Germline lookup yields CDR1 LGHDT and CDR2 YNNKEL (reference sequence). J gave up 9 bases and V 4 bases, and 3 bases lay outside the gene matches. The CDR3 sequence is CASSPTGSEQFF. The CDR3 bases are TGTGCCAGCAGCCCGACAGGGAGTGAGCAGTTCTTC.

This clonotype has at least ten counts. V usage is TRBV5-5 and J usage is TRBJ2-7, with unresolved D. The CDR3 covers 14 residues. Germline V gives CDR1 SGHKS, CDR2 YYEKEE (reference sequence). Between the trimmed V and J ends, which lost 0 bases and 5 bases, there was a span of 12 bases. The CDR3, as DNA: TGTGCCAGCAGCTTGGCTTCGACAACCCACGAGCAGTACTTC. Encoded protein: CASSLASTTHEQYF.

This chain links TRBV7-2 with TRBJ2-1, with a possible D match to TRBD2 (7 bases). CDR1 is SGHTA, CDR2 FQGNSA, per germline. Trimming cost V 4 bases and J 6 bases, with 16 bases left between them. The CDR3 has 15 residues. CDR3 sequence: CASSYLGGGFNEQFF. CDR3 nucleotide sequence: TGTGCCAGCAGCTACCTAGGGGGGGGTTTCAATGAGCAGTTCTTC.

This clonotype was detected ten times or more. The chain has TRBV15 and TRBJ2-7; TRBD1 is a possible D gene (6 bases). V was pared by 9 bases and J by 2 bases, with 11 bases between. The CDR3 is 12 residues long. CDR1 is LNHNV, CDR2 YYDKDF, per germline (reference sequence). In nucleotides, the CDR3 is TGTGCCACTCGAGGGGGACCCTACGAGCAGTACTTC. As protein: CATRGGPYEQYF.

This clonotype has ten or more counts. The rearrangement uses TRBV7-2 and TRBJ2-3, with D unclear. The V end was cut by 4 bases, the J end by 2 bases, with 10 bases between. The CDR3 spans 14 residues. The germline gives CDR1 SGHTA, CDR2 FQGNSA. As DNA, the CDR3 is TGTGCCAGCAGCTGGGGAACGGACACAGATACGCAGTATTTT. Amino acids: CASSWGTDTDTQYF.

The V gene is TRBV27, the J gene TRBJ2-7; D not certain. This CDR3 region has 12 residues. CDR1 and CDR2 (germline): MNHEY, SMNVEV (reference sequence). Trimming cost V 3 bases and J 5 bases, with 8 bases left between them. This chain's CDR3 is CASSFPGNEQYF. The CDR3 DNA sequence: TGTGCCAGCAGTTTCCCAGGAAACGAGCAGTACTTC.

This clonotype was counted many times. The V and J genes are TRBV29-1 and TRBJ2-3; D is tentatively TRBD1 or TRBD2 (5 bases each). Germline CDR1 SQVTM, CDR2 ANQGSEA. V lost 7 bases and J 2 bases, leaving 13 bases between the germline ends. This CDR3 contains 13 residues. CDR3 sequence reads: CSAGRKNTDTQYF. The CDR3 nucleotides read TGCAGCGCGGGACGGAAAAACACAGATACGCAGTATTTT.

This sequence joins TRBV12-3 or TRBV12-4 and TRBJ2-5; the D call may be TRBD1 or TRBD2 (5 bases each). This CDR3 has 15 amino acids. Trimming shortened V by 0 bases and J by 0 bases, and 8 bases separated the two germline ends. The CDR3 nucleotides are TGTGCCAGCAGTTTAGCAGAGGGGTACCAAGAGACCCAGTACTTC. Protein sequence: CASSLAEGYQETQYF.

This clonotype rates as medium-sized. The chain combines TRBV27 with TRBJ2-7, with TRBD1 matching 8 bases. The CDR3 has 14 amino acids. CDR1 and CDR2 from the germline V gene are MNHEY and SMNVEV (reference sequence). V was clipped by 2 bases and J by 3 bases; unmatched bases: 3. The DNA of the CDR3 is TGTGCCAGCAGTTTACAGGGGGCAAACTACGAGCAGTACTTC. Its translation: CASSLQGANYEQYF.

On this clonotype: One junction end does not reproduce the germline sequence, and a read error may be involved. The gene calls are TRBV20-1 and TRBJ2-5; D is perhaps TRBD2 (6 bases). The CDR3 runs 14 residues. CDR1 and CDR2 from the germline V gene are DFQATT and SNEGSKA (reference sequence). The CDR3 sequence: CSARVLEGPETQYF. The CDR3 coding sequence is TGCAGTGCTAGAGTGCTGGAGGGGCCAGAGACCCAGTACTTT.

This clonotype was seen ten or more times. J is TRBJ1-6 and V is TRBV5-1, with 7 bases lining up with TRBD1. J lost 3 bases, V lost 4 bases, and 4 bases had no gene match. The CDR3 sequence is 15 residues long. The germline gives CDR1 SGHRS, CDR2 YFSETQ. CDR3 sequence reads: CASSPRDSYNSPLHF. CDR3 coding DNA: TGCGCCAGCAGCCCCCGGGACAGCTATAATTCACCCCTCCACTTT.

This clonotype was observed many times. The CDR3 DNA reads TGTGCCAGCAGCTTACACACGAGCTCTGGAAACACCATATATTTT. Residues: CASSLHTSSGNTIYF. The rearrangement uses TRBV11-2 and TRBJ1-3; D remains unclear. The germline V gene has CDR1 SGHAT and CDR2 FQNNGV. Trimming removed 2 bases at V and 0 bases at J, with 8 bases between. The CDR3 runs 15 residues.

In its sample, this clonotype was seen many times. The chain recombines TRBV7-9 with TRBJ2-1; TRBD2 might be the D (5 bases). In germline, CDR1 is SEHNR, CDR2 FQNEAQ (reference sequence). V was trimmed by 1 base and J by 6 bases, leaving 13 bases between them. The CDR3 runs to 15 residues. CDR3 DNA sequence: TGTGCCAGCAGCTTAGAGGGAGTGGGCTTCAATGAGCAGTTCTTC. Translating it yields CASSLEGVGFNEQFF.

This clonotype occurred many times. V and J are TRBV11-1 and TRBJ2-5; D possibly corresponds to TRBD1 (6 bases). Germline V gene lookup returns CDR1 SGHAT and CDR2 FQDESV (reference sequence). Trimming stripped 5 bases from V and 4 bases from J, with 11 bases between. The CDR3 is made up of 13 amino acids. CDR3: CASSRTERETQYF. Here the CDR3 DNA reads TGTGCCAGCAGCCGGACAGAAAGAGAGACCCAGTACTTC.

This clonotype was observed at least ten times. The rearrangement links TRBV11-2 to TRBJ2-1; weak D call: TRBD2 (5 bases). Per the germline V gene, CDR1 is SGHAT and CDR2 is FQNNGV. Trimming removed 7 bases at V and 5 bases at J, with 15 bases between. The CDR3 loop spans 14 amino acids. In DNA form, the CDR3 reads TGTGCCAGCACCACTGGGAGAGGGAACAATGAGCAGTTCTTC. Amino acids: CASTTGRGNNEQFF. Supplemented by reference TRBV11-2 and TRBJ2-1, the full variable domain reads EAGVAQSPRYKIIEKRQSVAFWCNPISGHATLYWYQQILGQGPKLLIQFQNNGVVDDSQLPKDRFSAERLKGVDSTLKIQPAKLEDSAVYLCASTTGRGNNEQFFGPGTRLTVL.

This clonotype was observed many times. The chain uses TRBV3-1 and TRBJ2-7; the match to TRBD1 covers 9 bases. J lost 1 base, V lost 5 bases, and 15 bases had no gene match. CDR1 and CDR2 (germline): LGHDT, YNNKEL (reference sequence). The CDR3 contains 18 residues. The DNA of the CDR3 is TGTGCCAGCAGCTCGTTATCTTCCGGGACAGGGCCATCCTACGAGCAGTACTTC. Translated, it gives CASSSLSSGTGPSYEQYF.

This clonotype appeared many times. The J gene is TRBJ2-3, the V gene TRBV18, with 7 nucleotides matching TRBD2. The germline V gene has CDR1 KGHSH and CDR2 LQKENI. With V trimmed by 7 bases and J by 5 bases, 9 bases remained unmatched. The CDR3 sequence is 14 residues long. CDR3 sequence: CASFSDWTRDTQYF. DNA of the CDR3: TGTGCCAGCTTCTCGGACTGGACTAGAGATACGCAGTATTTT.

This clonotype has a count of ten or more. V is TRBV3-1 and J is TRBJ2-1; 7 nucleotides align to TRBD1. J was trimmed by 5 bases and V by 1 base; bases with no gene match: 8. CDR1 and CDR2 (germline): LGHDT, YNNKEL (reference sequence). The CDR3 length is 16 residues. CDR3: CASSQVGGTENNEQFF. The CDR3 nucleotides are TGTGCCAGCAGCCAAGTAGGTGGGACAGAAAACAATGAGCAGTTCTTC.

This clonotype is medium-sized by share. V gene TRBV5-1 combines with J gene TRBJ1-1; D call uncertain. The V gene's germline CDR1 is SGHRS and CDR2 YFSETQ. The V gene lost 3 bases and the J gene lost 0 bases, with 6 bases spanning the gap. CDR3 length: 13 residues. Here the CDR3 reads CASSSSMNTEAFF. The CDR3 DNA follows: TGCGCCAGCAGCTCCTCAATGAACACTGAAGCTTTCTTT.